This TCR beta chain was recovered during a study of shared T cell receptors in the human thymus. Trimming took off 3 bases at V and 1 base at J, with 7 bases between the two ends. The length of the CDR3 is 13 residues. Germline assignment: CDR1 LGHNA and CDR2 YNFKEQ. TCRdb's table, derived via immunoSEQ multiplex PCR, lists solely in-frame clones and lacks some. The sample lists more than 550,000 clones, more than 70% occurring once. The sample also formed part of further work on human thymus T cells. That work contributes: Serving as donors were healthy Finnish infants, each of whom was having open corrective surgery for congenital heart defects. Corrective heart surgery yielded the resections from which the thymus tissue came. V and J genes seemed to be used with bias in thymic and blood repertoires. Related research described strongly overlapping thymic repertoires in unrelated people.

Sample: thymocytes. The receptor was derived from a boy under two years old with a congenital heart defect. The V gene is TRBV4-2, the J gene TRBJ2-7; a possible D gene is TRBD1 (5 bases). CDR3: CASSQTVSYEQYF. The CDR3 nucleotides read TGTGCCAGCAGCCAGACAGTTTCCTACGAGCAGTACTTC.